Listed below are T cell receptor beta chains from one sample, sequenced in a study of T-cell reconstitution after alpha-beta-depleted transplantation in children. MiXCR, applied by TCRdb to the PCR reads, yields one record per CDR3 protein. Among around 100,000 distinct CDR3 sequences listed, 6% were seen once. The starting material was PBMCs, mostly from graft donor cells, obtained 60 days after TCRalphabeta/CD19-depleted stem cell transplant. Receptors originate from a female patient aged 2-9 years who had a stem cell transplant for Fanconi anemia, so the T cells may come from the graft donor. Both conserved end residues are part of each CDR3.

CATGGQDYEQYF	TRBV2	TRBJ2-7
CASTGTKGTLAKNIQYF	TRBV7-9	TRBJ2-4
CATFTTIEGTSNEKLFF	TRBV28	TRBJ1-4
CASRKTGDNEKLFF	TRBV7-2	TRBJ1-4
CAGSQVGSRGEQFF	TRBV14	TRBJ2-1
CASSDKAGGGAGELGELFF	TRBV6-1	TRBJ2-2
CASSQDRDSWHYGYTF	TRBV3-1	TRBJ1-2
CASSRGPTDTQYF	TRBV3-1	TRBJ2-3
CASSLGGFSGSVNEQFF	TRBV5-1	TRBJ2-1
CASSLDGGSGANVLTF	TRBV6-4	TRBJ2-6
CASSSTGTISYEQYF	TRBV27	TRBJ2-7
CASSPTDLTTGELFF	TRBV3-1	TRBJ2-2
CASSLGLKLFF	TRBV6-1	TRBJ1-4
CASTGQGETQYF	TRBV25-1	TRBJ2-5
CSARRILAGNYNEQFF	TRBV20-1	TRBJ2-1
CASSLAGQANSPLHF	TRBV7-2	TRBJ1-6
CASSSDLRVYNEQFF	TRBV7-2	TRBJ2-1
CASTRRGEHGELFF	TRBV12-3/TRBV12-4	TRBJ2-2
CASSLDFGIVYEQYF	TRBV5-1	TRBJ2-7
CASSRGTAETQYF	TRBV18	TRBJ2-5